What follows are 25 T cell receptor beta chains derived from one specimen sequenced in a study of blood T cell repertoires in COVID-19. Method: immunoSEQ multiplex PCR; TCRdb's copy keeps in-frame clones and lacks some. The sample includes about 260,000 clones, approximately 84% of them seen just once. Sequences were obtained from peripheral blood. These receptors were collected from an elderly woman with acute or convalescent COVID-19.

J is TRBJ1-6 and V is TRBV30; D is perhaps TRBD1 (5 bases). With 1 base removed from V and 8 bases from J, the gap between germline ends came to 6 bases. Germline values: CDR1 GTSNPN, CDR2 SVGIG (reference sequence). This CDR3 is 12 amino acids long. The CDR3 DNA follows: TGTGCCTGGAGTGAGGGGTATTCACCCCTCCACTTT. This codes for CAWSEGYSPLHF.

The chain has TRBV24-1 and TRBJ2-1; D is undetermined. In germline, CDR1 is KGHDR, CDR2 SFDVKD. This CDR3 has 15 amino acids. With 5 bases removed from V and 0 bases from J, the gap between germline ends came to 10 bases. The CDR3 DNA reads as TGTGCCACCAGTGGGCAGGCCGACTCCTACAATGAGCAGTTCTTC. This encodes CATSGQADSYNEQFF.

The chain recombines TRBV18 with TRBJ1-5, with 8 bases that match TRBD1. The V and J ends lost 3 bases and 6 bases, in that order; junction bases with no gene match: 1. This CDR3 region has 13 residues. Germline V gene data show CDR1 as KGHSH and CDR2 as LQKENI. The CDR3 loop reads CASSPTGVQPQHF. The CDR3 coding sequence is TGTGCCAGCTCACCGACAGGGGTTCAGCCCCAGCATTTT.

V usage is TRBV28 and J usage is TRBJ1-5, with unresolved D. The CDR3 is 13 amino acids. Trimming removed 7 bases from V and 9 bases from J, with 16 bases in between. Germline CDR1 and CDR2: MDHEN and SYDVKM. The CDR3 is CASTHMESSPQHF. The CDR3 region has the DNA TGTGCCAGCACCCACATGGAGTCTTCGCCCCAGCATTTT.

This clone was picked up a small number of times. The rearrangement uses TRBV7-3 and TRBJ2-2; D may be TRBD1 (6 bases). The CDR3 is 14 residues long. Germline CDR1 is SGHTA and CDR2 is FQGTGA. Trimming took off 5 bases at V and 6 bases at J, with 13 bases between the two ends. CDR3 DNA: TGTGCCAGCAGCGATACAGGGATCTCCGGGGAGCTGTTTTTT. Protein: CASSDTGISGELFF. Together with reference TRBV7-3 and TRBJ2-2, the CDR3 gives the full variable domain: GAGVSQTPSNKVTEKGKYVELRCDPISGHTALYWYRQSLGQGPEFLIYFQGTGAADDSGLPNDRFFAVRPEGSVSTLKIQRTERGDSAVYLCASSDTGISGELFFGEGSRLTVL.

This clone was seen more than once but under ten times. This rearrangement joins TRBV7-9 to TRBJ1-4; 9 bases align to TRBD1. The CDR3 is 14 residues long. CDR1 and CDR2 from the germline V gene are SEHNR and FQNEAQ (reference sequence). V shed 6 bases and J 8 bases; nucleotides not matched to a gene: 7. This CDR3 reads CASRHGTGKEKLFF. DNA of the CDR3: TGTGCCAGCAGACATGGGACAGGGAAAGAAAAACTGTTTTTT.

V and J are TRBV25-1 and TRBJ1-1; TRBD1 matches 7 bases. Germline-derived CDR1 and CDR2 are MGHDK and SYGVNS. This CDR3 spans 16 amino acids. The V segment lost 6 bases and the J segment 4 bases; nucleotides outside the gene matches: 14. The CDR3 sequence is CASSEDSGTVTTEAFF. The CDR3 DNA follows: TGTGCCAGCAGCGAAGATTCCGGGACAGTGACCACTGAAGCTTTCTTT.

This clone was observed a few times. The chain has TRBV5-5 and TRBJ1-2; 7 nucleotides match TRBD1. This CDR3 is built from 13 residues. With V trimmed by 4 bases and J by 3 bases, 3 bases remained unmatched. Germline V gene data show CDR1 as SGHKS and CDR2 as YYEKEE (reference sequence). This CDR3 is CASSPQGDYGYTF. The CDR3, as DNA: TGTGCCAGCAGCCCCCAGGGGGACTATGGCTACACCTTC.

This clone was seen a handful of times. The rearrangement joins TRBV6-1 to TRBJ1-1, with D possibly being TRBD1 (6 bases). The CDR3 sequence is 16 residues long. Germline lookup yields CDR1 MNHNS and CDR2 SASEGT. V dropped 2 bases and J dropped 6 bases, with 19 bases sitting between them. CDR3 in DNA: TGTGCCAGCAGTGAACCGCGACCACAGGGTATGGCTGAAGCTTTCTTT. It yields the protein CASSEPRPQGMAEAFF.

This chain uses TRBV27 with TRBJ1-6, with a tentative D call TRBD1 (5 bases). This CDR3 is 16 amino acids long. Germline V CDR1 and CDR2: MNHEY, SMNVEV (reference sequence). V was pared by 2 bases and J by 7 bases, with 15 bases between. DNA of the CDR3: TGTGCCAGCAGTTTAAGTCAGGGCGCCTGGAATTCACCCCTCCACTTT. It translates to CASSLSQGAWNSPLHF.

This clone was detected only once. CDR3 in amino acids: CASSLTLGLAGGENEQFF. CDR3 in DNA: TGCGCCAGCAGCCTTACCTTAGGACTAGCGGGAGGGGAGAATGAGCAGTTCTTC. The chain employs TRBV4-3 and TRBJ2-1, with TRBD2 matching over 15 bases. The trim removed 4 bases at V and 7 bases at J, leaving 11 bases unmatched. This CDR3 is 18 amino acids long. Germline V gene data show CDR1 as LGHNA and CDR2 as YSLEER.

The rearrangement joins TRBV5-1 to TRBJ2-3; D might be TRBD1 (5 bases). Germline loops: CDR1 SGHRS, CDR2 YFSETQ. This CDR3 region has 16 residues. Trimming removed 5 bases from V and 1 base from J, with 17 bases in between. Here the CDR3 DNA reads TGCGCCAGCAGTTCAGCCCTAAAACAGGGCACAGATACGCAGTATTTT. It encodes CASSSALKQGTDTQYF.

The CDR3 DNA follows: TGTGCCAGCAGCTTAGGCAGGGGGCGGAACACCGGGGAGCTGTTTTTT. Translation: CASSLGRGRNTGELFF. This chain uses TRBV11-2 with TRBJ2-2; 8 positions match TRBD1. Germline assignment: CDR1 SGHAT and CDR2 FQNNGV. The CDR3 has 16 amino acids. Unmatched junction bases numbered 2, after V lost 1 base and J lost 1 base.

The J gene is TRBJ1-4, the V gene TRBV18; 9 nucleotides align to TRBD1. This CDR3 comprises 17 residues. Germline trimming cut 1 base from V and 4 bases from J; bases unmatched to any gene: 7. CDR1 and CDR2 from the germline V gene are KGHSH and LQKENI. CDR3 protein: CASSPRGQTGGNEKLFF. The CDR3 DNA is TGTGCCAGCTCACCACGAGGACAGACAGGGGGTAATGAAAAACTGTTTTTT.

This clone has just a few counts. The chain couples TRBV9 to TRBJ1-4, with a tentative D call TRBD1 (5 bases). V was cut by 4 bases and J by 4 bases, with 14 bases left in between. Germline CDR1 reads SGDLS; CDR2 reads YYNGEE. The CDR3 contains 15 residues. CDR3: CASSSRGAVNEKLFF. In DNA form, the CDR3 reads TGTGCCAGCAGCTCACGCGGGGCAGTTAATGAAAAACTGTTTTTT.

The CDR3 loop is CASSGQDLVWGNTIYF. The CDR3 DNA is TGTGCCAGCAGTGGACAGGACCTGGTATGGGGAAACACCATATATTTT. The J gene is TRBJ1-3, the V gene TRBV6-1; D possibly corresponds to TRBD1 (6 bases). V lost 4 bases, J lost 4 bases, and 17 bases lay in between. There are 16 residues in the CDR3. Germline values: CDR1 MNHNS, CDR2 SASEGT.

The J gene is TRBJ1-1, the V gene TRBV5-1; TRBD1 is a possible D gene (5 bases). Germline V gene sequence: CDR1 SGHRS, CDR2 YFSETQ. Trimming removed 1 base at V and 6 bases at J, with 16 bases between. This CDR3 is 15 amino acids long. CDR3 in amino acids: CASSLTPGRDSEAFF. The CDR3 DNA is TGCGCCAGCAGCTTGACCCCCGGACGGGACTCTGAAGCTTTCTTT.

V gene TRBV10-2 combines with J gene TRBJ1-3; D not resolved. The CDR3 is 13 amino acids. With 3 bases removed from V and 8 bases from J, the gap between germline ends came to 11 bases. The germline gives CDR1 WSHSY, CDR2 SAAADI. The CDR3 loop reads CASSDPGIYTIYF. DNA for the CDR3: TGCGCCAGCAGTGATCCGGGGATTTACACCATATATTTT.

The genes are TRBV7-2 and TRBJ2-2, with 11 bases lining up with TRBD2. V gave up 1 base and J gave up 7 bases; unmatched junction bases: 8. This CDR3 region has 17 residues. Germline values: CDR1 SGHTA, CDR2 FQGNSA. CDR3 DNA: TGTGCCAGCAGCTTAGATCCATCTAGCGGGGGGCACGGGGAGCTGTTTTTT. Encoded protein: CASSLDPSSGGHGELFF.

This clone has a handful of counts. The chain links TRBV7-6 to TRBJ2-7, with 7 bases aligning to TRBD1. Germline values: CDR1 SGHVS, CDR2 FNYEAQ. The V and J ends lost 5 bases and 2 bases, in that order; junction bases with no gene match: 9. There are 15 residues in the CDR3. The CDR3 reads CASSLTGAAAYEQYF. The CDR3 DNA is TGTGCCAGCAGCCTCACAGGGGCGGCCGCCTACGAGCAGTACTTC.

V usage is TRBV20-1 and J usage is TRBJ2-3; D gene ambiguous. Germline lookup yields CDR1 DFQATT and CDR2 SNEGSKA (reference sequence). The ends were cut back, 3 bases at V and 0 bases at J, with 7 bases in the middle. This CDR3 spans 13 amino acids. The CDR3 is CSASRLSTDTQYF. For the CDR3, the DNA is TGCAGTGCTAGTCGACTGAGCACAGATACGCAGTATTTT.

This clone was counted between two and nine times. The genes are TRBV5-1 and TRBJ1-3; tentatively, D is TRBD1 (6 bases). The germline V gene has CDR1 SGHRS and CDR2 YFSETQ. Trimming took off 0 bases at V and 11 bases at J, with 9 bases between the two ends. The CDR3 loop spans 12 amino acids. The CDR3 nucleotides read TGCGCCAGCAGCTTGGAGACAGGACCCATATATTTT. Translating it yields CASSLETGPIYF.

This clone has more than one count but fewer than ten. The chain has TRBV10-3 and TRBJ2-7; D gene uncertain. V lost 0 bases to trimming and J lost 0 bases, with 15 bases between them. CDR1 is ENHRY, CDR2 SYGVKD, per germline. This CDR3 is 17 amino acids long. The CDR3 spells CAISESKRGLSSYEQYF. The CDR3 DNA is TGTGCCATCAGTGAGTCGAAAAGAGGCCTGAGCTCCTACGAGCAGTACTTC.

The CDR3 spells CASSQDSISGGKYEQYF. Written as DNA, the CDR3 is TGTGCCAGCAGCCAAGATTCAATAAGCGGGGGCAAATACGAGCAGTACTTC. This sequence joins TRBV3-1 (or the pseudogene TRBV3-2) and TRBJ2-7; 8 bases match TRBD2. V dropped 0 bases and J dropped 4; count of bases not matched to a gene: 11. There are 17 residues in the CDR3. Germline CDR1 LGHDT, CDR2 YNNKEL (reference sequence).

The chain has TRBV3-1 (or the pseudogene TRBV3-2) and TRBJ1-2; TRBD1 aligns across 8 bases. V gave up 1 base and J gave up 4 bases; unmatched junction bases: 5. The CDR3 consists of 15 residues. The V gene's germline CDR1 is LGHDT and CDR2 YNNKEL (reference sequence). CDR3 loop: CASSQGQGNIYGYTF. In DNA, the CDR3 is TGTGCCAGCAGCCAAGGACAGGGGAATATCTATGGCTACACCTTC.